This T cell receptor (beta chain) emerged from a study of T-cell reconstitution after alpha-beta-depleted transplantation in children. Study-wide results and caveats: T-cell counts and diversity were attributed mostly to newly produced T cells one year after transplant. Roughly two months post-transplant, alpha-beta T cells reportedly originated from several hundred graft clones that had expanded. The study traced high day-60 TCRbeta diversity in some patients to surviving recipient T cells and thymic progenitors.

CDR1 and CDR2 from the germline V gene are SGHDT and YYEEEE. The CDR3 has 14 residues. V shed 4 bases, J shed 8 bases, and the junction held 7 bases outside the gene matches. This clonotype was seen a handful of times. Its target is unknown. Preparation of the TCRbeta library used unique molecular identifiers. In TCRdb, the PCR reads were re-called with MiXCR into one record per CDR3 protein. The profile shows 450,000 to 700,000 distinct CDR3 sequences, roughly 27% of them singletons. The clonotype comes from a boy under two years old with Wiskott-Aldrich syndrome, due to receive a stem cell transplant. The chain has TRBV5-6 and TRBJ2-1; 9 bases match TRBD1. This sample comprised PBMCs, obtained before TCRalphabeta/CD19-depleted stem cell transplant. CDR3 protein: CASSPGQGTDEQFF. DNA for the CDR3: TGTGCCAGCAGCCCGGGACAGGGAACCGATGAGCAGTTCTTC.